These 25 T cell receptor beta chains were all obtained from the same sample, sequenced in a study of cytomegalovirus exposure and HLA in healthy donors. The PCR employed 60 Vbeta primers together with 13 Jbeta primers. TCRdb's copy holds only in-frame clones and misses some; the assay was immunoSEQ multiplex PCR. The profile shows 210,000 or so clones, over 80% of them singletons. Sequencing input: PBMCs. Receptors were obtained from a woman in her forties or fifties in good health and CMV-seropositive.

The chain carries TRBV9 and TRBJ1-1; D uncertain. The V end was cut by 0 bases, the J end by 1 base, with 16 bases between. Germline values: CDR1 SGDLS, CDR2 YYNGEE. This CDR3 comprises 17 residues. CDR3: CASSVGPVRLGNTEAFF. The DNA of the CDR3 is TGTGCCAGCAGCGTAGGACCGGTGAGGTTGGGGAACACTGAAGCTTTCTTT.

The chain has TRBV27 and TRBJ1-2, with 9 bases fitting TRBD1. V shed 6 bases, J shed 1 base, and the junction held 12 bases outside the gene matches. Per the germline V gene, CDR1 is MNHEY and CDR2 is SMNVEV (reference sequence). The CDR3 extends over 17 amino acids. The DNA for the CDR3 is TGTGCCAGCAGCGACCAACAGGGGGCGACGGTTAACTATGGCTACACCTTC. It codes for CASSDQQGATVNYGYTF.

This chain links TRBV9 with TRBJ2-3; 9 nucleotides match TRBD2. V was clipped by 3 bases and J by 6 bases; unmatched bases: 11. Germline V gene data show CDR1 as SGDLS and CDR2 as YYNGEE. The CDR3 is 16 residues long. The CDR3 nucleotides are TGTGCCAGCAGCGGAAGATTAGCGGGGGTTAAGGATACGCAGTATTTT. Its protein is CASSGRLAGVKDTQYF.

J is TRBJ1-2 and V is TRBV2, with 9 nucleotides matching TRBD1. J was trimmed by 6 bases and V by 4 bases; bases with no gene match: 6. Germline loops: CDR1 SNHLY, CDR2 FYNNEI. The CDR3 contains 14 residues. This CDR3 reads CASSARTGEHGYTF. The CDR3 DNA sequence: TGTGCCAGCAGTGCCCGGACAGGGGAGCATGGCTACACCTTC.

V gene TRBV30 combines with J gene TRBJ1-2; D gene uncertain. V was pared by 2 bases and J by 4 bases, with 14 bases between. CDR3 length equals 14 residues. Germline assignment: CDR1 GTSNPN and CDR2 SVGIG (reference sequence). The CDR3 reads CAWSSNPSPYGYTF. The CDR3 DNA reads as TGTGCCTGGAGTTCCAATCCATCCCCCTATGGCTACACCTTC. Full variable domain (rest looked up from reference TRBV30 and TRBJ1-2): SQTIHQWPATLVQPVGSPLSLECTVEGTSNPNLYWYRQAAGRGLQLLFYSVGIGQISSEVPQNLSASRPQDRQFILSSKKLLLSDSGFYLCAWSSNPSPYGYTFGSGTRLTVV.

V gene TRBV10-3 combines with J gene TRBJ2-7; D is possibly TRBD1 (5 bases). The CDR3 has 14 amino acids. Germline CDR1 is ENHRY and CDR2 is SYGVKD. V lost 0 bases to trimming and J lost 2 bases, with 8 bases between them. In nucleotides, the CDR3 is TGTGCCATCAGTGAGTCAGGGGATCCCTACGAGCAGTACTTC. This sequence encodes CAISESGDPYEQYF.

V and J are TRBV6-1 and TRBJ1-1; 9 nucleotides agree with TRBD1. V gave up 10 bases and J gave up 0 bases; unmatched junction bases: 3. This CDR3 has 13 amino acids. Per germline, CDR1 MNHNS and CDR2 SASEGT. CDR3 coding DNA: TGTGCCACCCACAGGGGGCTGAACACTGAAGCTTTCTTT. Amino acids: CATHRGLNTEAFF.

This chain links TRBV5-6 with TRBJ1-1; 8 bases map to TRBD1. The CDR3 has 15 amino acids. Looked up from germline, CDR1 is SGHDT and CDR2 is YYEEEE. Germline trimming cut 0 bases from V and 3 bases from J; bases unmatched to any gene: 4. Here the CDR3 reads CASSLGQGMYTEAFF. Here the CDR3 DNA reads TGTGCCAGCAGCTTGGGACAGGGGATGTACACTGAAGCTTTCTTT.

The V gene is TRBV30, the J gene TRBJ1-5; 9 nucleotides match TRBD1. This CDR3 spans 18 amino acids. The ends lost 1 base at V and 0 bases at J; junction bases unmatched: 10. Looked up from germline, CDR1 is GTSNPN and CDR2 is SVGIG (reference sequence). The CDR3 spells CAWSATSQGARSNQPQHF. CDR3 coding DNA: TGTGCCTGGAGTGCCACTTCACAGGGGGCGCGTAGCAATCAGCCCCAGCATTTT.

The chain links TRBV6-6 to TRBJ2-2, with D perhaps TRBD1 (6 bases). In germline, CDR1 is MNHNY, CDR2 SVGAGI (reference sequence). This CDR3 contains 15 residues. Trimming left V 5 bases short and J 2 bases short, with 12 bases between. CDR3 coding DNA: TGTGCCAGCAGTCCCTGGACAGACAACACCGGGGAGCTGTTTTTT. Translation: CASSPWTDNTGELFF.

The chain is built from TRBV7-9 and TRBJ2-4, with 8 bases matching TRBD1. The CDR3 sequence is 13 residues long. V lost 5 bases to trimming and J lost 4 bases; unmatched junction nucleotides: 1. CDR1 and CDR2 from the germline V gene are SEHNR and FQNEAQ (reference sequence). The CDR3 bases are TGTGCCAGCAGCCGGACAGGGAAAAACATTCAGTACTTC. Translated, it gives CASSRTGKNIQYF.

The V gene is TRBV5-1, the J gene TRBJ2-5; D may be TRBD1 (6 bases). In germline, CDR1 is SGHRS, CDR2 YFSETQ. Trimming removed 4 bases at V and 2 bases at J, with 12 bases between. The CDR3 contains 14 residues. This CDR3 is CASSPLGQQETQYF. For the CDR3, the DNA is TGCGCCAGCAGCCCCCTTGGACAGCAAGAGACCCAGTACTTC.

This clone has a single count. V is TRBV25-1 and J is TRBJ1-2, with 12 bases matching TRBD1. The CDR3 is 15 amino acids. Germline lookup yields CDR1 MGHDK and CDR2 SYGVNS. The trim removed 3 bases at V and 11 bases at J, leaving 10 bases unmatched. The CDR3 spells CASSDPGQGAQRYTF. The CDR3 bases are TGTGCCAGCAGTGATCCGGGACAGGGGGCCCAGCGGTACACCTTC.

V and J are TRBV6-6 and TRBJ1-4, with TRBD1 matching 8 bases. The CDR3 runs 15 residues. Germline V CDR1 and CDR2: MNHNY, SVGAGI (reference sequence). Germline trimming cut 5 bases from V and 8 bases from J; bases unmatched to any gene: 10. Here the CDR3 DNA reads TGTGCCAGCAGTCCTACCAGGGGGCGCCGGGAAAAACTGTTTTTT. It is translated as CASSPTRGRREKLFF.

The DNA for the CDR3 is TGCGCCAGCACTTTCAGCGGGGGGGCCGGGGAGCTGTTTTTT. It encodes CASTFSGGAGELFF. This rearrangement joins TRBV4-1 to TRBJ2-2, with TRBD2 matching over 10 bases. V lost 7 bases and J lost 6; bases outside the gene matches: 5. Germline V gene sequence: CDR1 MGHRA, CDR2 YSYEKL. CDR3 length: 14 residues.

This rearrangement joins TRBV29-1 to TRBJ2-1; TRBD1 is a possible D gene (6 bases). Trimming took off 1 base at V and 4 bases at J, with 11 bases between the two ends. CDR3 length: 14 residues. Per germline, CDR1 SQVTM and CDR2 ANQGSEA. CDR3 nucleotides: TGCAGCGTTGAAGCGGTGGGGGCTTACAATGAGCAGTTCTTC. Protein sequence: CSVEAVGAYNEQFF.

In this sample, this clone turned up a few times. The CDR3 sequence: CASSGNRGRTEAFF. CDR3 sequence (DNA): TGTGCCAGCAGTGGGAATCGGGGGAGGACTGAAGCTTTCTTT. The genes are TRBV6-1 and TRBJ1-1; D may be TRBD1 (5 bases). Deletions cut 4 bases from V and 5 bases from J, with 14 bases between. Germline CDR1 MNHNS, CDR2 SASEGT. CDR3 size: 14 residues.

The rearrangement joins TRBV28 to TRBJ1-5; D possibly corresponds to TRBD1 (5 bases). Germline V gene lookup returns CDR1 MDHEN and CDR2 SYDVKM. CDR3 length equals 14 residues. V was cut by 8 bases and J by 6 bases, with 17 bases left in between. Here the CDR3 DNA reads TGTGCCAGCTGTGCGGGGGGAAGCGGTCAGCCCCAGCATTTT. Its protein product is CASCAGGSGQPQHF.

This clone was counted many times. The sample carries other DNA sequences with the same CDR3. The chain joins TRBV6-1 to TRBJ2-3; TRBD2 matches 14 bases. This CDR3 is 15 amino acids long. Unmatched junction bases numbered 0, after V lost 3 bases and J lost 4 bases. CDR1 is MNHNS, CDR2 SASEGT, per germline. The CDR3, as DNA: TGTGCCAGCAGTGAGACTAGCGGGGGGGCAGATACGCAGTATTTT. This translates into CASSETSGGADTQYF.

V usage is TRBV5-8 and J usage is TRBJ2-5, with TRBD1 matching over 9 bases. Germline lookup yields CDR1 SGHTS and CDR2 YDEGEE. There are 14 residues in the CDR3. Trimming took 6 bases from V and 5 from J; bases not matched to a gene: 8. CDR3 bases: TGTGCCAGCACGGGACAGGGAGGGTACGAGACCCAGTACTTC. It encodes CASTGQGGYETQYF.

The rearrangement links TRBV10-1 to TRBJ2-5; TRBD2 is a possible D gene (5 bases). The CDR3 consists of 18 residues. Trimming cost V 0 bases and J 5 bases, with 22 bases left between them. Germline V CDR1 and CDR2: WNHNN, SYGVQD (reference sequence). As DNA, the CDR3 is TGCGCCAGCAGTGAGTCCCGCCTGGACCAAGCTTGGAGGGAGACCCAGTACTTC. Its translation: CASSESRLDQAWRETQYF.

This sequence joins TRBV7-9 and TRBJ2-7; maybe TRBD2 (7 bases). Trimming took off 1 base at V and 3 bases at J, with 13 bases between the two ends. The CDR3 totals 15 residues. Germline loops: CDR1 SEHNR, CDR2 FQNEAQ (reference sequence). CDR3 in amino acids: CASSLGGGGFYEQYF. In nucleotides, the CDR3 is TGTGCCAGCAGCTTAGGAGGGGGGGGCTTCTACGAGCAGTACTTC.

The rearrangement uses TRBV25-1 and TRBJ1-1; perhaps TRBD1 as D (5 bases). The germline V and J ends were trimmed by 4 bases and 3 bases, with 9 bases remaining between them. The CDR3 runs 13 residues. The germline gives CDR1 MGHDK, CDR2 SYGVNS. CDR3 residues: CASSAPGDTEAFF. The CDR3 region has the DNA TGTGCCAGCAGTGCCCCGGGGGACACTGAAGCTTTCTTT.

The V call is TRBV6-5, the J call TRBJ2-5, with 11 positions matching TRBD2. The germline gives CDR1 MNHEY, CDR2 SVGAGI. This CDR3 comprises 15 residues. With V trimmed by 1 base and J by 3 bases, 1 base remained unmatched. The CDR3 sequence is CASSYFSGGEETQYF. The CDR3 DNA follows: TGTGCCAGCAGTTACTTTAGCGGGGGGGAAGAGACCCAGTACTTC.

The CDR3 loop reads CASSSTQGPRGSPLHF. DNA of the CDR3: TGTGCCAGCAGTTCCACCCAGGGGCCCCGGGGATCACCCCTCCACTTT. V gene TRBV27 combines with J gene TRBJ1-6; TRBD1 is a possible D gene (6 bases). The V gene lost 4 bases and the J gene lost 10 bases, with 20 bases spanning the gap. The CDR3 sequence is 16 residues long. Germline-derived CDR1 and CDR2 are MNHEY and SMNVEV (reference sequence).